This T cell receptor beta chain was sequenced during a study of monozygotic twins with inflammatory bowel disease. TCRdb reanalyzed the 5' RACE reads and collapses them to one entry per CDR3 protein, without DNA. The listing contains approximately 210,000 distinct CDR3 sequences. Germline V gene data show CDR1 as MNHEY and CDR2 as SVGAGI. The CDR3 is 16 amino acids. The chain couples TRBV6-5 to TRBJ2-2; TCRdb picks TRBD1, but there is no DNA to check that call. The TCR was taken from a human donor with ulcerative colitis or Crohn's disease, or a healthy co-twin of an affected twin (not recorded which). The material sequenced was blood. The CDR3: CASSFGQPLNTGELFF.